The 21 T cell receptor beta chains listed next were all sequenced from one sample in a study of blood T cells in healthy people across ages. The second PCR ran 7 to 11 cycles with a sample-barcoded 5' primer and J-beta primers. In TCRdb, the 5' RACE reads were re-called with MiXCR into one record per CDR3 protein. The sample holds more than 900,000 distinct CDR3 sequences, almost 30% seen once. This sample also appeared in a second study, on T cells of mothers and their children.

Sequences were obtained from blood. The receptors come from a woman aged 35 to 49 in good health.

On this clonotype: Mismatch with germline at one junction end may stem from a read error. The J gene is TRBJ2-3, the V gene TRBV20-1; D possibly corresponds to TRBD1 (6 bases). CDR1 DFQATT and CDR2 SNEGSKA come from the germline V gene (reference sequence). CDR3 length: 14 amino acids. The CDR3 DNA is TGCAGTGCTAGAAGATCGACAGGCACAGATACGCGGTATTTT. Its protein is CSARRSTGTDTRYF.

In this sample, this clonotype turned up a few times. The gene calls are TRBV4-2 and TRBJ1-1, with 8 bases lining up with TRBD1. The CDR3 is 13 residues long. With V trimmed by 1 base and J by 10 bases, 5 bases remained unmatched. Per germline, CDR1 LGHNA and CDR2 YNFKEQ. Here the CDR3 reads CASSQGQGSTAFF. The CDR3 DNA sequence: TGTGCCAGCAGCCAAGGACAGGGGAGTACAGCTTTCTTT.

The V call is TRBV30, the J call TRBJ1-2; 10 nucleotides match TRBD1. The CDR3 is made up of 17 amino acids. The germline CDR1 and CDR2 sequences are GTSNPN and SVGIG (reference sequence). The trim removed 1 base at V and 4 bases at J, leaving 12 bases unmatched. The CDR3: CAWSGDHPGQGIYGYTF. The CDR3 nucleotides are TGTGCCTGGAGTGGGGACCACCCGGGACAGGGGATCTATGGCTACACCTTC.

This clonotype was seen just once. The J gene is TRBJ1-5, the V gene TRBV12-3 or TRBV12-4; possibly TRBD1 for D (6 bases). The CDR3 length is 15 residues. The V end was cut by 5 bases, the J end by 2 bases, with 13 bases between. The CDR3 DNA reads TGTGCCAGCAGTCCCAAGGGGGTTGGCAATCAGCCCCAGCATTTT. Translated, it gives CASSPKGVGNQPQHF.

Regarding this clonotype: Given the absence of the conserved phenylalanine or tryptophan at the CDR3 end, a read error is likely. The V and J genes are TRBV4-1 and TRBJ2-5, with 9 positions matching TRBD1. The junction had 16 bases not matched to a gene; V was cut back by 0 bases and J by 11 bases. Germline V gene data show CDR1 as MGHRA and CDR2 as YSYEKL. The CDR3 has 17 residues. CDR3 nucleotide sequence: TGCGCCAGCAGCCAAGATTTTATTGCACAGGGGGCCTCCGAACAGTACATC. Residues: CASSQDFIAQGASEQYI.

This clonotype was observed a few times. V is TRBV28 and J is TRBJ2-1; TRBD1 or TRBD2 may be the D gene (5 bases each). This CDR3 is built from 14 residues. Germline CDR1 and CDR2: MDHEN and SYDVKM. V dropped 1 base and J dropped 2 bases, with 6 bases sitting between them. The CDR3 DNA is TGTGCCAGCAGTTTATTGGGGGCCTACAATGAGCAGTTCTTC. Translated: CASSLLGAYNEQFF.

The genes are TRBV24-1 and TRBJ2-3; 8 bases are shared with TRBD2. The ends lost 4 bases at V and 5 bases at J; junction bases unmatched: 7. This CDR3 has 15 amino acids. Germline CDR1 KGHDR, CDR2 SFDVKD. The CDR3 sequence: CATSEKLAVLDTQYF. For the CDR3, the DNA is TGTGCCACCAGTGAAAAACTAGCGGTTCTAGATACGCAGTATTTT.

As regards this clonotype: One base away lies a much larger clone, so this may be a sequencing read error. The CDR3 DNA follows: TGTGCCAGCAGTTTAGGACTCTGGGCCAAGCAGTACTTC. It encodes CASSLGLWAKQYF. The chain joins TRBV28 to TRBJ2-7; D may be TRBD2 (5 bases). The CDR3 loop spans 13 amino acids. Per germline, CDR1 MDHEN and CDR2 SYDVKM. The ends were cut back, 2 bases at V and 8 bases at J, with 13 bases in the middle.

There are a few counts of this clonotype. For the CDR3, the DNA is TGTGCCAGCTCACCCAGTACAGGGCTTGGGGAGCAGTACTTC. It is translated as CASSPSTGLGEQYF. The chain has TRBV18 and TRBJ2-7; the D gene is possibly TRBD1 (6 bases). The germline gives CDR1 KGHSH, CDR2 LQKENI. Trimming cost V 3 bases and J 7 bases, with 16 bases left between them. The CDR3 totals 14 residues.

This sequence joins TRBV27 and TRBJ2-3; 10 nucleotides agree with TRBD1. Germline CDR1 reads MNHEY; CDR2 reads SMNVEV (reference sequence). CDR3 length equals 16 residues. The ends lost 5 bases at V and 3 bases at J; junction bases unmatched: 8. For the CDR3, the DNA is TGTGCCAGCAGTCCCAAGGGGACAGGGGTTACAGATACGCAGTATTTT. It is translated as CASSPKGTGVTDTQYF.

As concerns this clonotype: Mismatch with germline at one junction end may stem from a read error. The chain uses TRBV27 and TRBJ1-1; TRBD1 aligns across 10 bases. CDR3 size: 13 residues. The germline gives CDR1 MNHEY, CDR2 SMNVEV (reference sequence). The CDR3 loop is CAGSLRTGGKAFF. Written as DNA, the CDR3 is TGTGCCGGCAGTCTCCGGACAGGGGGGAAAGCTTTCTTT.

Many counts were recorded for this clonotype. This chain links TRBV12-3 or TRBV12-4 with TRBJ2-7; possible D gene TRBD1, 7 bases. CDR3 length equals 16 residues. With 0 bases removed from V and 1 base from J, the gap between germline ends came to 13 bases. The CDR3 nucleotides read TGTGCCAGCAGTTTAGCGGGCAGGGGGGTTTCCTACGAGCAGTACTTC. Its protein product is CASSLAGRGVSYEQYF.

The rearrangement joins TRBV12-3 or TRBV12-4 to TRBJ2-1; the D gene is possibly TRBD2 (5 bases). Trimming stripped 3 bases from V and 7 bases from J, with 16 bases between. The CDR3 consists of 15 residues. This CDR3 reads CASSLYGHPGNEQFF. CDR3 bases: TGTGCCAGCAGTTTGTATGGTCACCCGGGGAATGAGCAGTTCTTC.

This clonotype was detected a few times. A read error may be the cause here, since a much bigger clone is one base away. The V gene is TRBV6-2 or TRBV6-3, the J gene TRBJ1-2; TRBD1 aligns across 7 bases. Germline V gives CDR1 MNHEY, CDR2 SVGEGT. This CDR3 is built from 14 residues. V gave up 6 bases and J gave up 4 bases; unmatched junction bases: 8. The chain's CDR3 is CASRTQGLCYGYTF. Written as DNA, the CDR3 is TGTGCCAGCAGGACACAGGGGTTGTGCTATGGCTACACCTTC.

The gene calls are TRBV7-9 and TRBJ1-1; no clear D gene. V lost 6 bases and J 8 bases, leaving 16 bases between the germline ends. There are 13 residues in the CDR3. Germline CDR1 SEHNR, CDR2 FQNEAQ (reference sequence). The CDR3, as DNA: TGTGCCAGCAGGACGTTGAAGTCCGGGGAAGCTTTCTTT. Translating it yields CASRTLKSGEAFF.

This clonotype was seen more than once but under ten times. CDR3 DNA: TGCAGTGCTATGTACCGTTTGAACACTGAAGCTTTCTTT. Translation gives CSAMYRLNTEAFF. This chain joins TRBV20-1 and TRBJ1-1; D call uncertain. Germline CDR1 reads DFQATT; CDR2 reads SNEGSKA (reference sequence). The CDR3 runs to 13 residues. V lost 4 bases and J lost 0, with 9 bases in between.

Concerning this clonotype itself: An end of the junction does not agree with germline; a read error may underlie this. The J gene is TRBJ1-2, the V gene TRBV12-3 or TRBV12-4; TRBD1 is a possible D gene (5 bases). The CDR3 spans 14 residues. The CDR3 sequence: CASSLTGANYGHTF. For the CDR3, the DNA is TGTGCCAGCAGTTTAACAGGAGCTAACTATGGCCACACCTTC.

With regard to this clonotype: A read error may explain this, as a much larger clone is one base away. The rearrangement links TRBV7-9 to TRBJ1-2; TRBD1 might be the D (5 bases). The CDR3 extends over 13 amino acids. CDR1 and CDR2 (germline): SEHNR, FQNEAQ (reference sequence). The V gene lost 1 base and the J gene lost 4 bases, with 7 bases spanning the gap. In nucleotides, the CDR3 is TGTGCCAGCAGCTTAGACCAGGGCTATGGCTACACCTTC. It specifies CASSLDQGYGYTF.

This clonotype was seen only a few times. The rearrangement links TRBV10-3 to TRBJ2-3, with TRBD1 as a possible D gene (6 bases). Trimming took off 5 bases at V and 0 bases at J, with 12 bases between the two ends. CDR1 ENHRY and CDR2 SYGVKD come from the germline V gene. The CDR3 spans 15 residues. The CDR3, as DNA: TGTGCCATCAGTCTGGGACAAATAAGCACAGATACGCAGTATTTT. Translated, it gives CAISLGQISTDTQYF.

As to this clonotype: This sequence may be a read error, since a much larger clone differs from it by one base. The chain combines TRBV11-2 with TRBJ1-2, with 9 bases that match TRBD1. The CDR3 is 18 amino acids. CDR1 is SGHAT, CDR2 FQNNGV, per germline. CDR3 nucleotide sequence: TGTGTCAGCAGCCCAGCGGAAGGAATACAGGGGGCAGCTGGCGGCTACACCTTC. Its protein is CVSSPAEGIQGAAGGYTF.

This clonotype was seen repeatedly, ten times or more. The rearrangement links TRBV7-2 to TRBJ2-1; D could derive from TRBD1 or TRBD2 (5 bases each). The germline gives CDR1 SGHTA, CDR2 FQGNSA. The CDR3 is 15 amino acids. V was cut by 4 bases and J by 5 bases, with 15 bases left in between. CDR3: CASSSRDGGHNEQFF. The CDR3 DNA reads TGTGCCAGCAGCTCTCGGGACGGAGGACACAATGAGCAGTTCTTC.